The 28 T cell receptor beta chains given below trace back to one sample, sequenced in a study of CD8+CD57+ T cells in acquired aplastic anemia listed by TCRdb under 2018. For sequencing, an Illumina HiSeq 2000 was employed. Genomic DNA served as template for TCR beta VDJ combination and CDR3 sequence profiling. TCRdb passed the public sequencing reads through fastp at Q25 and MiXCR, retaining productive beta sequences. Under each unique CDR3 protein, matching rows form one entry showing the most common genes and DNA. For this sample there are fewer than 85,000 distinct CDR3 sequences; roughly 72% appear just once. The top ten hold about four fifths of the sample. Flow cytometry had shown CD8+CD57+ cell expansion in the patients selected for sequencing. What was sequenced was sorted CD4+, CD8+, or CD8+CD57+ T cells (not recorded which) from PBMCs. These receptors all come from a human donor with aplastic anemia.

The chain uses TRBV14 and TRBJ2-1, with 8 bases lining up with TRBD1. CDR1 and CDR2 (germline): SGHDN, FVKESK. The CDR3 runs 15 residues. Trimming at V came to 1 base and at J to 7 bases, leaving 6 bases not matched to a gene. CDR3: CASSQAGGAGNEQFF. CDR3 nucleotides: TGTGCCAGCAGCCAAGCAGGGGGCGCGGGGAATGAGCAGTTCTTC.

The sample holds a few counts of this clonotype. A read error may explain this, as a much larger clone is one base away. CDR3 region: CASSLEVTGEAFF. The CDR3 region has the DNA TGTGCCAGCAGCTTAGAGGTGACAGGTGAAGCTTTCTTT. V usage is TRBV7-3 and J usage is TRBJ1-1; the D gene is possibly TRBD1 (6 bases). The CDR3 loop spans 13 amino acids. The germline V and J ends were trimmed by 2 bases and 7 bases, with 11 bases remaining between them. Germline V CDR1 and CDR2: SGHTA, FQGTGA.

This rearrangement joins TRBV19 to TRBJ2-3; tentatively, D is TRBD2 (6 bases). The germline gives CDR1 LNHDA, CDR2 SQIVND (reference sequence). V was clipped by 2 bases and J by 4 bases, with 13 bases between them. The CDR3 runs to 15 residues. CDR3 protein: CASSISGVWADTQYF. The CDR3 region has the DNA TGTGCCAGTAGTATATCGGGGGTATGGGCAGATACGCAGTATTTT.

The chain carries TRBV5-4 and TRBJ1-2; tentatively, D is TRBD1 (6 bases). V was trimmed by 0 bases and J by 10 bases, leaving 25 bases between them. CDR1 and CDR2 from the germline V gene are SGHNT and YYREEE (reference sequence). The CDR3 consists of 17 residues. The CDR3, as DNA: TGTGCCAGCAGCTTGGACTACTTTAAGGGGGGAAAAATGGACTACACCTTC. Its protein product is CASSLDYFKGGKMDYTF.

This clonotype turned up a few times. The chain uses TRBV15 and TRBJ1-1; D not certain. CDR1 and CDR2 from the germline V gene are LNHNV and YYDKDF (reference sequence). Trimming took 4 bases from V and 6 from J, leaving 9 bases between them. The CDR3 is 12 residues long. CDR3 protein: CATSIYKAEAFF. In DNA form, the CDR3 reads TGTGCCACCAGCATCTATAAGGCTGAAGCTTTCTTT. The full variable domain, with the rest looked up from reference TRBV15 and TRBJ1-1, is DAMVIQNPRYQVTQFGKPVTLSCSQTLNHNVMYWYQQKSSQAPKLLFHYYDKDFNNEADTPDNFQSRRPNTSFCFLDIRSPGLGDTAMYLCATSIYKAEAFFGQGTRLTVV.

V and J are TRBV20-1 and TRBJ1-2; D remains unclear. In germline, CDR1 is DFQATT, CDR2 SNEGSKA (reference sequence). The CDR3 is made up of 12 amino acids. Trimming removed 6 bases at V and 7 bases at J, with 15 bases between. CDR3 nucleotide sequence: TGCAGTGCCCTTCAGGAACTAGGTGGCTACACCTTC. It is translated as CSALQELGGYTF.

This clonotype has a count of ten or more. The chain carries TRBV19 and TRBJ2-3, with D unclear. The V end was cut by 5 bases, the J end by 0 bases, with 12 bases between. CDR3 length equals 15 residues. The germline V gene has CDR1 LNHDA and CDR2 SQIVND (reference sequence). CDR3 sequence (DNA): TGTGCCAGTAGTGCGTTAGCAGCAAGCACAGATACGCAGTATTTT. Protein sequence: CASSALAASTDTQYF.

V usage is TRBV2 and J usage is TRBJ2-7, with D possibly TRBD1 on 5 matching bases. CDR3 size: 14 residues. Germline CDR1 is SNHLY and CDR2 is FYNNEI. The ends were cut back, 4 bases at V and 3 bases at J, with 13 bases in the middle. The CDR3 loop reads CASSAFKGHYEQYF. CDR3 DNA: TGTGCCAGCAGTGCCTTCAAGGGGCACTACGAGCAGTACTTC.

This clonotype appeared many times. The CDR3 DNA sequence: TGTGCCAGCAGCCGATCGGACAGTCGGAATTCTGGGGCCAACGTCCTGACTTTC. This translates into CASSRSDSRNSGANVLTF. V is TRBV7-9 and J is TRBJ2-6; TRBD1 is a possible D gene (6 bases). Trimming took 5 bases from V and 1 from J, leaving 18 bases between them. This CDR3 spans 18 amino acids. Germline assignment: CDR1 SEHNR and CDR2 FQNEAQ (reference sequence).

The sample holds one count of this clonotype. The chain employs TRBV15 and TRBJ2-7, with D perhaps given as TRBD1 or TRBD2 (5 bases each). This CDR3 has 14 residues. Germline V gene data show CDR1 as LNHNV and CDR2 as YYDKDF (reference sequence). Trimming cost V 5 bases and J 1 base, with 12 bases left between them. CDR3 sequence reads: CATSLQDLSYEQYF. The CDR3 DNA reads TGTGCCACCAGCCTACAGGACTTATCCTACGAGCAGTACTTC.

This clonotype appeared a few times. The chain recombines TRBV2 with TRBJ2-7; no clear D. The germline V gene encodes CDR1 SNHLY and CDR2 FYNNEI. CDR3 size: 13 residues. V was pared by 3 bases and J by 1 base, with 7 bases between. The CDR3 spells CASSDPSSYEQYF. The CDR3, as DNA: TGTGCCAGCAGTGACCCGTCATCCTACGAGCAGTACTTC.

In the case of this clonotype: Because it lacks the conserved phenylalanine or tryptophan at the end, this CDR3 is likely a read error. The V call is TRBV15, the J call TRBJ1-6, with no clear D. The CDR3 is 13 amino acids. The V end lost 0 bases, the J end lost 8 bases, and 5 bases lay between the germline ends. Germline CDR1 is LNHNV and CDR2 is YYDKDF (reference sequence). This chain's CDR3 is CATSRDSYSPLHS. For the CDR3, the DNA is TGTGCCACCAGCAGAGATTCCTATTCACCCCTCCACTCT.

The chain combines TRBV7-6 with TRBJ2-7, with TRBD1 as a possible D gene (5 bases). Trimming cost V 3 bases and J 6 bases, with 15 bases left between them. CDR3 length: 14 amino acids. Germline CDR1 is SGHVS and CDR2 is FNYEAQ. The DNA of the CDR3 is TGTGCCAGCAGCTTCGCACAGGAAGGGCCCGAGCAGTACTTC. It translates to CASSFAQEGPEQYF.

This chain uses TRBV10-3 with TRBJ2-1, with no clear D. CDR3 length equals 14 residues. Germline V CDR1 and CDR2: ENHRY, SYGVKD. V lost 2 bases to trimming and J lost 3 bases, with 8 bases between them. The CDR3 spells CAISEGRYYNEQFF. In DNA, the CDR3 is TGTGCCATCAGTGAGGGTCGCTACTACAATGAGCAGTTCTTC.

In its sample, this clonotype was seen once. The chain employs TRBV10-2 and TRBJ2-1; 7 bases line up with TRBD1. Trimming took 6 bases from V and 9 from J; bases not matched to a gene: 14. CDR1 WSHSY and CDR2 SAAADI come from the germline V gene. The CDR3 length is 15 residues. CDR3: CASRAGTAPRFEQFF. The CDR3 region has the DNA TGCGCCAGCAGAGCAGGGACAGCGCCCCGCTTTGAGCAGTTCTTC.

This clonotype was observed a single time. This sequence joins TRBV19 and TRBJ1-1; D is perhaps TRBD1 (5 bases). Trimming removed 4 bases at V and 0 bases at J, with 6 bases between. The CDR3 sequence is 13 residues long. CDR1 is LNHDA and CDR2 is SQIVND in the germline V gene (reference sequence). CDR3: CASSTGMNTEAFF. CDR3 DNA sequence: TGTGCCAGTAGTACAGGGATGAACACTGAAGCTTTCTTT.

This clonotype is termed medium-sized. J is TRBJ2-7 and V is TRBV10-1; TRBD2 matches at 9 bases. Germline V gene data show CDR1 as WNHNN and CDR2 as SYGVQD (reference sequence). The CDR3 extends over 12 amino acids. V lost 6 bases to trimming and J lost 3 bases; unmatched junction nucleotides: 0. The CDR3 DNA sequence: TGCGCCAGCAGGACTAGCGGCTACGAGCAGTACTTC. Residues: CASRTSGYEQYF.

This clonotype has more than one count but fewer than ten. The chain carries TRBV4-3 and TRBJ1-1; D possibly corresponds to TRBD1 (6 bases). CDR3 length: 14 amino acids. V lost 3 bases and J lost 3, with 11 bases in between. Germline V CDR1 and CDR2: LGHNA, YSLEER. CDR3 nucleotides: TGCGCCAGCAGCCATCTAAGGACAGACACTGAAGCTTTCTTT. It encodes CASSHLRTDTEAFF.

The chain has TRBV20-1 and TRBJ2-1, with D perhaps matching TRBD1 or TRBD2 (5 bases each). The CDR3 length is 14 residues. V gave up 5 bases and J gave up 5 bases, with 16 bases separating them. CDR1 DFQATT and CDR2 SNEGSKA come from the germline V gene (reference sequence). Written as DNA, the CDR3 is TGCAGTGCTGATACCGGGACGAAAAACAATGAGCAGTTCTTC. This codes for CSADTGTKNNEQFF.

V usage is TRBV10-3 and J usage is TRBJ2-7; D could derive from TRBD1 or TRBD2 (6 bases each). The CDR3 spans 14 residues. The germline V and J ends were trimmed by 6 bases and 2 bases, with 14 bases remaining between them. Germline V gene sequence: CDR1 ENHRY, CDR2 SYGVKD. The CDR3 sequence: CAIRQGGRTYEQYF. The CDR3 nucleotides are TGTGCCATCAGACAAGGGGGGCGGACCTACGAGCAGTACTTC.

The chain combines TRBV29-1 with TRBJ1-1; tentative D call: TRBD1 (5 bases). V lost 3 bases, J lost 13 bases, and 12 bases lay in between. Germline loops: CDR1 SQVTM, CDR2 ANQGSEA. This CDR3 is 10 amino acids long. The CDR3 nucleotides read TGCAGCGTTGAGGAGGTGCAGGGTTTCTTT. Amino acid sequence: CSVEEVQGFF.

This clonotype was picked up one time. This chain links TRBV2 with TRBJ2-5; possibly TRBD1 or TRBD2 for D (5 bases each). Trimming left V 8 bases short and J 4 bases short, with 17 bases between. The CDR3 is made up of 14 amino acids. The germline CDR1 and CDR2 sequences are SNHLY and FYNNEI. CDR3 sequence (DNA): TGTGCCAGCCCAACGGGACGAACAATAGAGACCCAGTACTTC. Its protein product is CASPTGRTIETQYF.

This clonotype was picked up a small number of times. The rearrangement links TRBV24-1 to TRBJ1-1; D gene unclear. The CDR3 contains 14 residues. V gave up 3 bases and J gave up 2 bases, with 9 bases separating them. Germline CDR1 reads KGHDR; CDR2 reads SFDVKD. The CDR3 DNA reads as TGTGCCACCAGTGATGACGGCGGTAACACTGAAGCTTTCTTT. This encodes CATSDDGGNTEAFF.

The V gene is TRBV15, the J gene TRBJ2-7; D possibly uses TRBD1 or TRBD2 (5 bases each). The CDR3 is 14 residues long. Looked up from germline, CDR1 is LNHNV and CDR2 is YYDKDF (reference sequence). Between the trimmed V and J ends, which lost 0 bases and 2 bases, there was a span of 8 bases. The CDR3 DNA sequence: TGTGCCACCAGCAGAGATCTGGGACCCTACGAGCAGTACTTC. Residues: CATSRDLGPYEQYF.

To note about this clonotype: An end of the junction does not agree with germline; a read error may underlie this. The chain recombines TRBV9 with TRBJ1-1, with 10 bases matching TRBD1. CDR1 is SGDLS, CDR2 YYNGEE, per germline. This CDR3 spans 14 amino acids. DNA for the CDR3: TGTGCCGGCAGCGGATCCGGGACAGGGGTTGAAGCTTTCTTT. Protein sequence: CAGSGSGTGVEAFF.

This clonotype was picked up a small number of times. J is TRBJ1-1 and V is TRBV7-9; no firm D call. The CDR3 is 12 amino acids. CDR1 is SEHNR and CDR2 is FQNEAQ in the germline V gene (reference sequence). V was clipped by 7 bases and J by 5 bases, with 11 bases between them. DNA of the CDR3: TGTGCCAGCACCTCGTTTCGGACTGAAGCTTTCTTT. Protein product: CASTSFRTEAFF.

For the CDR3, the DNA is TGTGCCAGCAGTCCAGACCGACTAAATCAGCCCCAGCATTTT. Translation gives CASSPDRLNQPQHF. This chain uses TRBV2 with TRBJ1-5; D is unresolved. There are 14 residues in the CDR3. Between the trimmed V and J ends, which lost 5 bases and 4 bases, there was a span of 12 bases. Germline V lookup: CDR1 SNHLY, CDR2 FYNNEI.

This chain links TRBV15 with TRBJ2-7; TRBD2 agrees at 7 bases. From germline, CDR1 is LNHNV and CDR2 YYDKDF (reference sequence). The CDR3 has 15 amino acids. J gave up 6 bases and V 1 base, and 9 bases lay outside the gene matches. The chain's CDR3 is CATSRGGGYWSEQYF. As DNA, the CDR3 is TGTGCCACCAGCAGAGGCGGGGGTTATTGGTCCGAGCAGTACTTC.